The 24 T cell receptor beta chains below all came from one sample that was sequenced in a study of OX40 agonist ivuxolimab in advanced cancers. Assay used: immunoSEQ multiplex PCR; TCRdb lists only in-frame clones, some missing. This repertoire shows approximately 11,000 clones, around four fifths found once; its top ten account for over 12%. The specimen was CD4+ or CD8+ T cells sorted from blood, collected in a trial of the OX40 agonist ivuxolimab. The receptors were sampled from an adult with an advanced solid tumor such as melanoma, head and neck, liver or kidney cancer.

This chain links TRBV29-1 with TRBJ2-7, with 7 bases matching TRBD1. Germline V CDR1 and CDR2: SQVTM, ANQGSEA. The V segment lost 4 bases and the J segment 5 bases; nucleotides outside the gene matches: 5. The CDR3 loop spans 12 amino acids. CDR3 loop: CSVGDREHEQYF. DNA for the CDR3: TGCAGCGTTGGCGACAGGGAGCACGAGCAGTACTTC.

This clone was counted only a few times. The gene calls are TRBV9 and TRBJ1-2; D gene uncertain. Trimming shortened V by 3 bases and J by 5 bases, and 11 bases separated the two germline ends. The germline gives CDR1 SGDLS, CDR2 YYNGEE. The CDR3 is 13 amino acids. As DNA, the CDR3 is TGTGCCAGCAGCGAATGGACCGCTTATGGCTACACCTTC. Translating gives CASSEWTAYGYTF.

V is TRBV4-2 and J is TRBJ2-7, with 10 bases fitting TRBD2. V shed 0 bases, J shed 3 bases, and the junction held 2 bases outside the gene matches. The germline gives CDR1 LGHNA, CDR2 YNFKEQ. This CDR3 has 15 residues. The CDR3 sequence is CASSQETSGVYEQYF. As DNA, the CDR3 is TGTGCCAGCAGCCAAGAAACTAGCGGGGTCTACGAGCAGTACTTC.

The chain is built from TRBV7-6 and TRBJ2-5; 10 bases match TRBD2. Germline CDR1 is SGHVS and CDR2 is FNYEAQ. The J segment lost 10 bases and the V segment lost 4 bases, leaving 18 bases of the junction unmatched. This CDR3 is 17 amino acids long. The CDR3 loop is CASSSGLAEEGWSIQYF. The DNA for the CDR3 is TGTGCCAGCAGCTCCGGACTAGCGGAGGAGGGGTGGTCGATCCAGTACTTC.

V and J are TRBV5-1 and TRBJ2-1; D possibly corresponds to TRBD1 (6 bases). Trimming shortened V by 4 bases and J by 10 bases, and 9 bases separated the two germline ends. CDR1 SGHRS and CDR2 YFSETQ come from the germline V gene. This CDR3 region has 11 residues. This CDR3 reads CASSPGEEQFF. CDR3 nucleotides: TGCGCCAGCAGCCCAGGGGAGGAGCAGTTCTTC.

The DNA of the CDR3 is TGCGCCAGCAGCCAAGAGACTAGCGGGGGGGCCGAGGGTACGCAGTATTTT. It translates to CASSQETSGGAEGTQYF. The rearrangement links TRBV4-1 to TRBJ2-3; 14 positions match TRBD2. This CDR3 spans 17 amino acids. The trim removed 0 bases at V and 8 bases at J, leaving 7 bases unmatched. CDR1 and CDR2 from the germline V gene are MGHRA and YSYEKL.

V is TRBV7-9 and J is TRBJ2-4; D gene ambiguous. Germline loops: CDR1 SEHNR, CDR2 FQNEAQ (reference sequence). The CDR3 has 12 amino acids. V was shortened by 4 bases and J by 0 bases, with 1 base between the two germline ends. The CDR3 sequence is CASSSAKNIQYF. DNA of the CDR3: TGTGCCAGCAGCTCAGCCAAAAACATTCAGTACTTC.

V and J are TRBV6-1 and TRBJ2-7; 9 bases are shared with TRBD1. Germline V gene lookup returns CDR1 MNHNS and CDR2 SASEGT. This CDR3 has 16 residues. V shed 2 bases, J shed 1 base, and the junction held 6 bases outside the gene matches. The CDR3 nucleotides read TGTGCCAGCAGTGAATCGATACAGGGGGCTTCCTACGAGCAGTACTTC. As protein: CASSESIQGASYEQYF.

The chain couples TRBV4-1 to TRBJ2-5, with 9 bases lining up with TRBD2. This CDR3 contains 16 residues. V gave up 0 bases and J gave up 4 bases; unmatched junction bases: 6. Germline values: CDR1 MGHRA, CDR2 YSYEKL. The DNA of the CDR3 is TGCGCCAGCAGCCAAGAGGGAGCGGGAGGCCCAGAGACCCAGTACTTC. It yields the protein CASSQEGAGGPETQYF.

The chain is built from TRBV9 and TRBJ2-3, with 7 positions matching TRBD2. This CDR3 is 15 amino acids long. Germline-derived CDR1 and CDR2 are SGDLS and YYNGEE. Trimming took 7 bases from V and 4 from J; bases not matched to a gene: 12. CDR3 nucleotides: TGTGCCAGCGCCTCGGTGGGAGGGTCCGCAGATACGCAGTATTTT. This codes for CASASVGGSADTQYF.

This chain's CDR3 is CATSREVGSGFQETQYF. The DNA of the CDR3 is TGTGCCACCAGCAGAGAGGTTGGTAGCGGGTTCCAAGAGACCCAGTACTTC. The chain recombines TRBV15 with TRBJ2-5, with 7 bases fitting TRBD2. With 0 bases clipped from V and 1 base from J, the junction kept 8 bases outside the gene matches. Germline CDR1 reads LNHNV; CDR2 reads YYDKDF (reference sequence). This CDR3 region has 17 residues.

V and J are TRBV7-9 and TRBJ2-1; no definite D call. Germline CDR1 reads SEHNR; CDR2 reads FQNEAQ (reference sequence). The CDR3 covers 14 residues. Trimming removed 3 bases from V and 4 bases from J, with 10 bases in between. CDR3 nucleotide sequence: TGTGCCAGCAGCTTTATGTTGCAGTACAATGAGCAGTTCTTC. Amino acids: CASSFMLQYNEQFF.

The chain carries TRBV5-4 and TRBJ2-1; TRBD2 aligns across 7 bases. The CDR3 covers 12 residues. The germline gives CDR1 SGHNT, CDR2 YYREEE (reference sequence). With 4 bases clipped from V and 8 bases from J, the junction kept 3 bases outside the gene matches. The CDR3 protein is CASSITSDEQFF. In nucleotides, the CDR3 is TGTGCCAGCAGCATCACTAGCGATGAGCAGTTCTTC. The full variable domain, in which reference TRBV5-4 and TRBJ2-1 provide the parts outside the CDR3, is ETGVTQSPTHLIKTRGQQVTLRCSSQSGHNTVSWYQQALGQGPQFIFQYYREEENGRGNFPPRFSGLQFPNYSSELNVNALELDDSALYLCASSITSDEQFFGPGTRLTVL.

This clone came up a few times. This chain joins TRBV5-6 and TRBJ2-7; perhaps TRBD2 as D (7 bases). CDR3 length: 16 amino acids. Germline V gives CDR1 SGHDT, CDR2 YYEEEE. Trimming stripped 3 bases from V and 3 bases from J, with 19 bases between. The CDR3 sequence is CASSSTGGPGDYEQYF. DNA for the CDR3: TGTGCCAGCAGCTCCACCGGGGGGCCCGGTGACTACGAGCAGTACTTC.

This clone was seen a few times. The chain is built from TRBV27 and TRBJ1-5; maybe TRBD1 (6 bases). Germline lookup yields CDR1 MNHEY and CDR2 SMNVEV (reference sequence). The CDR3 loop spans 15 amino acids. Trimming took off 6 bases at V and 4 bases at J, with 16 bases between the two ends. CDR3 in DNA: TGTGCCAGCAGACCCCTCGGGACAACGAATCAGCCCCAGCATTTT. As protein: CASRPLGTTNQPQHF.

V gene TRBV4-1 combines with J gene TRBJ2-3; TRBD2 aligns across 10 bases. Germline-derived CDR1 and CDR2 are MGHRA and YSYEKL. The V segment lost 1 base and the J segment 3 bases; nucleotides outside the gene matches: 13. This CDR3 comprises 19 residues. The CDR3 DNA is TGCGCCAGCAGCCAAGTGTACAGGCTAGCGGGAGTGGGGACAGATACGCAGTATTTT. This translates into CASSQVYRLAGVGTDTQYF.

This clone was seen a handful of times. The chain joins TRBV6-1 to TRBJ2-7; D gene unclear. The CDR3 is 15 residues long. V gave up 4 bases and J gave up 1 base, with 14 bases separating them. Germline-derived CDR1 and CDR2 are MNHNS and SASEGT. The CDR3 loop reads CASSVMAGESYEQYF. The CDR3 nucleotides read TGTGCCAGCAGTGTTATGGCAGGCGAATCCTACGAGCAGTACTTC.

V gene TRBV27 combines with J gene TRBJ2-7; maybe TRBD1 (6 bases). Germline values: CDR1 MNHEY, CDR2 SMNVEV (reference sequence). V was shortened by 4 bases and J by 3 bases, with 7 bases between the two germline ends. CDR3 length: 12 amino acids. DNA of the CDR3: TGTGCCAGCAGTTCGGACAGCTACGAGCAGTACTTC. Its translation is CASSSDSYEQYF.

The chain links TRBV7-9 to TRBJ1-2; no clear D gene. CDR3 length equals 16 residues. The germline CDR1 and CDR2 sequences are SEHNR and FQNEAQ (reference sequence). Trimming cost V 5 bases and J 3 bases, with 19 bases left between them. Here the CDR3 DNA reads TGTGCCAGCAGCCATTATCAGACGGAAATTTACTATGGCTACACCTTC. As protein: CASSHYQTEIYYGYTF.

This rearrangement joins TRBV19 to TRBJ2-7; unclear D gene. V gave up 3 bases and J gave up 5 bases, with 14 bases separating them. The CDR3 is 14 residues long. Germline V gene data show CDR1 as LNHDA and CDR2 as SQIVND (reference sequence). The CDR3 DNA reads as TGTGCCAGTAGTATCCCGGGCAGCCTAAACGAGCAGTACTTC. Encoded protein: CASSIPGSLNEQYF.

V and J are TRBV30 and TRBJ2-7, with 8 bases identical to TRBD1. Germline CDR1 and CDR2: GTSNPN and SVGIG (reference sequence). The CDR3 covers 13 residues. Trimming cost V 1 base and J 4 bases; bases outside gene matches: 3. Written as DNA, the CDR3 is TGTGCCTGGAGTGGGACAGGGTGGTACGAGCAGTACTTC. Amino acids: CAWSGTGWYEQYF.

The V and J genes are TRBV20-1 and TRBJ2-5; D is ambiguous. V was clipped by 5 bases and J by 4 bases, with 8 bases between them. Germline CDR1 reads DFQATT; CDR2 reads SNEGSKA (reference sequence). The CDR3 totals 11 residues. This CDR3 reads CSAEDGETQYF. The CDR3 DNA follows: TGCAGTGCTGAGGACGGAGAGACCCAGTACTTC.

V gene TRBV29-1 combines with J gene TRBJ2-7; 7 bases fit TRBD1. Germline assignment: CDR1 SQVTM and CDR2 ANQGSEA. The CDR3 is made up of 15 amino acids. Trimming at V came to 4 bases and at J to 2 bases, leaving 11 bases not matched to a gene. CDR3 loop: CSVGRSRGGPYEQYF. The CDR3 DNA reads TGCAGCGTTGGGAGGAGTAGAGGGGGCCCCTACGAGCAGTACTTC.

The chain recombines TRBV18 with TRBJ2-2; D is uncertain. V lost 0 bases, J lost 4 bases, and 12 bases lay in between. In germline, CDR1 is KGHSH, CDR2 LQKENI. The CDR3 is made up of 16 amino acids. The CDR3 is CASSPPLRSRTGELFF. The CDR3 DNA reads TGTGCCAGCTCACCACCGCTCCGGTCTCGCACCGGGGAGCTGTTTTTT.